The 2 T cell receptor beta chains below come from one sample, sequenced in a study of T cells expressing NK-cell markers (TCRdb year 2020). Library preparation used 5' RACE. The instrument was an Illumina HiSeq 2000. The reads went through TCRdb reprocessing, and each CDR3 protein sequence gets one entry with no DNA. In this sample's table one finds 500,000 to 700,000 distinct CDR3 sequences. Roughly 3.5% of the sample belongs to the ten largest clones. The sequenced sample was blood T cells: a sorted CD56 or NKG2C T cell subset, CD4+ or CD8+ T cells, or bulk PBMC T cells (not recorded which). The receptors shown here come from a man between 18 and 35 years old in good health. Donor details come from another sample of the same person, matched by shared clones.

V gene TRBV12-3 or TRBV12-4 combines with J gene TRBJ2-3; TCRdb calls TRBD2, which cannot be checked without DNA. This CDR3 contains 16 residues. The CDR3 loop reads CASSQRLAVSTDTQYF.

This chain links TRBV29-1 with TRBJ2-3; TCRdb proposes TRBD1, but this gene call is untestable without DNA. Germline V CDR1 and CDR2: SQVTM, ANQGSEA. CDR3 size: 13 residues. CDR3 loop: CSVPLYNTDTQYF.